The following is a T cell receptor (beta chain) sequence with its context. Its target is unknown. These data originate in a study of CD8 T cells in ankylosing spondylitis. The germline V gene encodes CDR1 SNHLY and CDR2 FYNNEI. CDR3 length equals 14 residues. V lost 5 bases, J lost 5 bases, and 7 bases stayed unmatched. Study observations and caveats: Roughly eight highly homologous variants made up a TCR beta motif that seemed to typify ankylosing spondylitis blood.

Libraries of TCR beta came from quantitative 5'-RACE with molecular barcodes. MiXCR, applied by TCRdb to the 5' RACE reads, yields one record per CDR3 protein. The data show some 240,000 distinct CDR3 sequences, about 24% seen once. The clonotype was recovered from a male donor with ankylosing spondylitis or in good health (not recorded which). The sample consisted of blood, either unsorted or a sorted T cell fraction (not recorded which). The rearrangement uses TRBV2 and TRBJ2-5, with TRBD1 matching over 8 bases. The CDR3 loop reads CASSQDRDDETQYF. The CDR3 DNA is TGTGCCAGCAGTCAGGACAGGGATGATGAGACCCAGTACTTC.